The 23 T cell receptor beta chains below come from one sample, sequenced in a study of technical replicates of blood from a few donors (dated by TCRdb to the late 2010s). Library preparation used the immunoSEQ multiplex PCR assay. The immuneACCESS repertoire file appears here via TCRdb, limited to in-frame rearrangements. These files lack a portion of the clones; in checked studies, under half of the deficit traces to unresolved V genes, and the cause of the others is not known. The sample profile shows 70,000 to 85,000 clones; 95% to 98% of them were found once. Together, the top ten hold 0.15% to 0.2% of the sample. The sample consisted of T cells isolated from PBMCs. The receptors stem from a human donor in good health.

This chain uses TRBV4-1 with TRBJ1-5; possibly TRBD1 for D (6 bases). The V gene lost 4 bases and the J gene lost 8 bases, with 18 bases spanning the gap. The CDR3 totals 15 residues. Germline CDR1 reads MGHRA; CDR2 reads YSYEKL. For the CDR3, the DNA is TGCGCCAGCAGCCGGACCGACCGGGACAACGAGCCCCAGCATTTT. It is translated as CASSRTDRDNEPQHF.

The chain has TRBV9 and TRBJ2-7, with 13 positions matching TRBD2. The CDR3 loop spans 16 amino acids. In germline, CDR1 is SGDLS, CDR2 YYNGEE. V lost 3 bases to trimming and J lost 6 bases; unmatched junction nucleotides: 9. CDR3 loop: CASSGGLAGAQGEQYF. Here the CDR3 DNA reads TGTGCCAGCAGCGGCGGACTAGCGGGAGCTCAGGGCGAGCAGTACTTC. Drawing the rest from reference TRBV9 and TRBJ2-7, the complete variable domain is DSGVTQTPKHLITATGQRVTLRCSPRSGDLSVYWYQQSLDQGLQFLIQYYNGEERAKGNILERFSAQQFPDLHSELNLSSLELGDSALYFCASSGGLAGAQGEQYFGPGTRLTVT.

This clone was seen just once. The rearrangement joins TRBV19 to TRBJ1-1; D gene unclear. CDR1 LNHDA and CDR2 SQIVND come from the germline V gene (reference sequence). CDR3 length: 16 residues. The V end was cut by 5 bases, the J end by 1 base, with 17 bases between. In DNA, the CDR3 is TGTGCCAGTAGTGCTGACATTTTGGGAGGGAACACTGAAGCTTTCTTT. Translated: CASSADILGGNTEAFF.

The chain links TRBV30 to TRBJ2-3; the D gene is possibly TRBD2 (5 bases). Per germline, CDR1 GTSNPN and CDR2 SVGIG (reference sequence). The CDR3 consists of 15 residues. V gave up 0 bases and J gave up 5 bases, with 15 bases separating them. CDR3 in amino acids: CAWSVQSGILDTQYF. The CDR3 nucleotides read TGTGCCTGGAGTGTACAGTCGGGGATTTTAGATACGCAGTATTTT.

CDR3 residues: CASSRGQGEGKLFF. CDR3 nucleotide sequence: TGTGCCAGCAGCCGGGGACAGGGTGAGGGAAAACTGTTTTTT. The genes are TRBV4-2 and TRBJ1-4; 9 bases fit TRBD1. Losses at the gene ends were 4 bases for V and 10 bases for J; bases not matched to a gene: 7. CDR3 size: 14 residues. Germline assignment: CDR1 LGHNA and CDR2 YNFKEQ.

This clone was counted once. CDR3 loop: CASSQDTPAGSNTEAFF. CDR3 sequence (DNA): TGCGCCAGCAGCCAAGACACCCCGGCAGGGTCGAACACTGAAGCTTTCTTT. V and J are TRBV4-1 and TRBJ1-1; D might be TRBD1 (5 bases). Germline V gene data show CDR1 as MGHRA and CDR2 as YSYEKL. This CDR3 contains 17 residues. Trimming took 0 bases from V and 1 from J, leaving 15 bases between them.

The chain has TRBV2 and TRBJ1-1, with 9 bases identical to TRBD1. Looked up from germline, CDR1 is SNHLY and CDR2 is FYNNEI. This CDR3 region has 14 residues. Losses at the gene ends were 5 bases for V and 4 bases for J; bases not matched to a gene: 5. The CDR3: CASSPDRGSTEAFF. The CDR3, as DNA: TGTGCCAGCAGTCCAGACAGGGGGAGCACTGAAGCTTTCTTT.

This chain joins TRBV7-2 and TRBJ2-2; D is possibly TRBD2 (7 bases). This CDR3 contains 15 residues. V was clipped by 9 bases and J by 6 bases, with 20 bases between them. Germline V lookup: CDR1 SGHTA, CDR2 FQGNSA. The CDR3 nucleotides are TGTGCCAGACTGCTCACGGGGGGCGTTTCCGGGGAGCTGTTTTTT. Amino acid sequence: CARLLTGGVSGELFF.

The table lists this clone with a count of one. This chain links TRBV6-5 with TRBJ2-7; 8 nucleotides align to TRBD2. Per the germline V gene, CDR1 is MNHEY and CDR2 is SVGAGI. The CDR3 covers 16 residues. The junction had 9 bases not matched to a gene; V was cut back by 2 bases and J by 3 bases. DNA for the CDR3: TGTGCCAGCAGTTACCCCACTCGGGAGGGGCTCTACGAGCAGTACTTC. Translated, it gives CASSYPTREGLYEQYF.

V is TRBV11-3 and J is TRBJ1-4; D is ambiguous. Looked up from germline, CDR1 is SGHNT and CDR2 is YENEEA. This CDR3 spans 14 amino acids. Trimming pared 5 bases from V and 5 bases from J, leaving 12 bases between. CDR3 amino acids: CASSPLESNEKLFF. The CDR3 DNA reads TGTGCCAGCAGCCCCCTCGAGAGCAATGAAAAACTGTTTTTT.

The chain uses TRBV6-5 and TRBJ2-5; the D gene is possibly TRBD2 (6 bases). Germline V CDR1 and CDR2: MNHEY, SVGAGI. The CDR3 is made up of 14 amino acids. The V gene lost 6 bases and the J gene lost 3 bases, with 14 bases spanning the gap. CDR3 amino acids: CASSRLVSKETQYF. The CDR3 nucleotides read TGTGCCAGCAGCCGACTAGTATCAAAAGAGACCCAGTACTTC.

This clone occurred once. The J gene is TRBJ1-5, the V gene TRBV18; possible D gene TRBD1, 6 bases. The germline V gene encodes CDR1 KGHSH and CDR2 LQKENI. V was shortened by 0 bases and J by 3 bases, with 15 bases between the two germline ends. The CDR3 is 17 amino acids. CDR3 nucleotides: TGTGCCAGCTCACCACCAGGAGCGTCAGGGGCCAATCAGCCCCAGCATTTT. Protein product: CASSPPGASGANQPQHF.

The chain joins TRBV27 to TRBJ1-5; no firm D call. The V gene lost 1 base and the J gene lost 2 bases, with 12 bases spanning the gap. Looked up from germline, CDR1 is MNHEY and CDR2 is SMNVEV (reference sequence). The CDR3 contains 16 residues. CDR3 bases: TGTGCCAGCAGTTTATTTCAACCAACGGGCAATCAGCCCCAGCATTTT. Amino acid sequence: CASSLFQPTGNQPQHF.

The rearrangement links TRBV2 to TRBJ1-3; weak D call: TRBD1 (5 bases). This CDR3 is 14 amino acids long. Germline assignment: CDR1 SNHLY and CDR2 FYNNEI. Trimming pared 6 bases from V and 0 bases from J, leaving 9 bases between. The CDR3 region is CASRGGDSGNTIYF. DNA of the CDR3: TGTGCCAGCAGGGGGGGGGACTCTGGAAACACCATATATTTT.

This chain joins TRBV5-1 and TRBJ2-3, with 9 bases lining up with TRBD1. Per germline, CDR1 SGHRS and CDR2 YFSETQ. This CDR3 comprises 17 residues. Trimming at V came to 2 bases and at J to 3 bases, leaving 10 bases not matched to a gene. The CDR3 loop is CASSLRQTGTGTDTQYF. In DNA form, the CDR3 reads TGCGCCAGCAGCTTAAGACAAACCGGGACAGGGACAGATACGCAGTATTTT.

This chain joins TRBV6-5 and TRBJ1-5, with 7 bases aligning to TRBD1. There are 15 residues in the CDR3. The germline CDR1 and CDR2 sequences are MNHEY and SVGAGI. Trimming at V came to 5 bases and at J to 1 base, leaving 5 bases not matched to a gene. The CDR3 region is CASSIKTGSNQPQHF. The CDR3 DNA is TGTGCCAGCAGTATTAAGACAGGGAGCAATCAGCCCCAGCATTTT.

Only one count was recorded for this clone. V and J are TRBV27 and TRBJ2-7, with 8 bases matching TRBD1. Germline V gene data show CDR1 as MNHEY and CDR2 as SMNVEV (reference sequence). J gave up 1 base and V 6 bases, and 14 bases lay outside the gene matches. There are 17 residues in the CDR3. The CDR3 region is CASRWTGLAIGSYEQYF. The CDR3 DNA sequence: TGTGCCAGCAGATGGACAGGGCTAGCCATCGGGTCCTACGAGCAGTACTTC.

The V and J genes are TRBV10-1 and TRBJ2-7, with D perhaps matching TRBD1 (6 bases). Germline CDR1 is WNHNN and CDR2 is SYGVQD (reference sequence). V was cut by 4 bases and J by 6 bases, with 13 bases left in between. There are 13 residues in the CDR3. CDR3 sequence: CASSAAGVGEQYF. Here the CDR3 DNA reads TGCGCCAGCAGTGCGGCAGGGGTCGGCGAGCAGTACTTC.

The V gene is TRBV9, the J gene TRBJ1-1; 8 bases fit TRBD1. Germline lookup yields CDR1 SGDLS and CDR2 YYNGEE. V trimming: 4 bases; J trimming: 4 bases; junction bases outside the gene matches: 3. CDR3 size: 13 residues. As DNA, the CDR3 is TGTGCCAGCAGCTCCACAGGGGGCACTGAAGCTTTCTTT. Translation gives CASSSTGGTEAFF. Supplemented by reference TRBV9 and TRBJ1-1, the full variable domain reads DSGVTQTPKHLITATGQRVTLRCSPRSGDLSVYWYQQSLDQGLQFLIQYYNGEERAKGNILERFSAQQFPDLHSELNLSSLELGDSALYFCASSSTGGTEAFFGQGTRLTVV.

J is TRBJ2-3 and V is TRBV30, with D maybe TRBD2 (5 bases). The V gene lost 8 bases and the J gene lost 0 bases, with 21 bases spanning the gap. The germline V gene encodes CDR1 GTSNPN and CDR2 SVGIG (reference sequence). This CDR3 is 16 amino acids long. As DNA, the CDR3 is TGTGCCCCCAAGGAGAGGTGGCGGACTAGCACAGATACGCAGTATTTT. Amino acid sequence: CAPKERWRTSTDTQYF.

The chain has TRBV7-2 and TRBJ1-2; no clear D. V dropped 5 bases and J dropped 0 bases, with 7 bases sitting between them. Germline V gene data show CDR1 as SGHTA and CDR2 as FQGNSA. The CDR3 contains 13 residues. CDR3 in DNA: TGTGCCAGCAGCCCTAGAGCTAACTATGGCTACACCTTC. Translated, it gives CASSPRANYGYTF.

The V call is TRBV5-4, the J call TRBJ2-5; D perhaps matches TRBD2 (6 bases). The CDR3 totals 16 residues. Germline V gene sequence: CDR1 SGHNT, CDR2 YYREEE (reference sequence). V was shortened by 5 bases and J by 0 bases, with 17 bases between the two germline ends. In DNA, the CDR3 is TGTGCCAGCAGAGGTGGTAGCGGATCGTACCAAGAGACCCAGTACTTC. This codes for CASRGGSGSYQETQYF.

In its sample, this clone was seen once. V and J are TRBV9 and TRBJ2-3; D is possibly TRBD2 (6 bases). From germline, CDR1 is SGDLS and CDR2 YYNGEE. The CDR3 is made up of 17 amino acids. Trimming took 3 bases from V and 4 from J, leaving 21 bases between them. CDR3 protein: CASSAEGGPSFPDTQYF. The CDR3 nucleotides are TGTGCCAGCAGCGCAGAAGGAGGGCCGTCTTTTCCAGATACGCAGTATTTT.